The clone carrying this TCR beta chain has just a few counts. MiXCR, applied by TCRdb to the 5' RACE reads, yields one record per CDR3 protein. Counted here are around 300,000 distinct CDR3 sequences, about an eighth occurring once; the ten biggest clones make up approximately 21%. The sample is drawn from a study of T-cell memory formation after mild COVID-19. This CDR3 contains 13 residues. Per germline, CDR1 SGHNT and CDR2 YYREEE (reference sequence). V shed 0 bases and J 5 bases; nucleotides not matched to a gene: 0. Sequencing was carried out using PBMCs or a T cell subset sorted from them (not recorded which). The chain couples TRBV5-4 to TRBJ2-5; 8 positions agree with TRBD1. This sequence was found in a man aged 18 to 35 who had mild COVID-19 (a few samples of this study predate the infection). Cell type and time point are not known. The CDR3 nucleotides read TGTGCCAGCAGCTTGGGGGACAGGGAGACCCAGTACTTC. This translates into CASSLGDRETQYF.